The clone carrying this TCR beta chain was counted a few times. Its antigen remains unknown. This specimen comes from a study of blood T cells in healthy people across ages. Findings of the study overall: The recorded TCR beta diversity per million T cells decreased in a roughly linear manner with age. Estimates drawn from one million T cells were deemed to understate diversity.

Trimming took 4 bases from V and 7 from J, leaving 8 bases between them. The length of the CDR3 is 11 residues. Germline lookup yields CDR1 SGHRS and CDR2 YFSETQ. Using a J-beta primer mix together with a sample-barcoded 5' primer, a second PCR was run for about 6 to 12 cycles. With 12 random nucleotides, a template-switch adaptor tagged each individual cDNA molecule. In TCRdb, the 5' RACE reads were re-called with MiXCR into one record per CDR3 protein. This sample has 1.8 million or so distinct CDR3 sequences; about two fifths occur once, and the top ten carry 23%. Total RNA amounts of at least 6 micrograms were extracted per sample.

The chain has TRBV5-1 and TRBJ2-5; D is perhaps TRBD2 (5 bases). The sequenced sample was blood. The TCR originated in a human donor in good health. In DNA form, the CDR3 reads TGCGCCAGCAGCACTGAGGGGACCCAGTACTTC. It encodes CASSTEGTQYF.